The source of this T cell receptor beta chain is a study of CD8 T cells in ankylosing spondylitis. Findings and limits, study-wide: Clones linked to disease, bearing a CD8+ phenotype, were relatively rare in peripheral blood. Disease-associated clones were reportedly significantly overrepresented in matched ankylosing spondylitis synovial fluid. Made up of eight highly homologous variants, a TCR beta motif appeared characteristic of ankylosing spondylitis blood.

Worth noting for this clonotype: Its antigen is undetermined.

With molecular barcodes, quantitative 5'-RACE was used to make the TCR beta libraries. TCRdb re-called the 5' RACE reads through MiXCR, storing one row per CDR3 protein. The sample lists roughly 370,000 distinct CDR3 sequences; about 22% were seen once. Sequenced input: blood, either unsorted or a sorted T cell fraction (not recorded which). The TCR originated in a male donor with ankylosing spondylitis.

CDR3 amino acids: CASSLAPSRGEKLFF. CDR3 nucleotide sequence: TGTGCCAGCAGCTTAGCGCCCTCCAGGGGTGAAAAACTGTTTTTT. This rearrangement joins TRBV7-9 to TRBJ1-4, with a possible D match to TRBD1 (6 bases). The CDR3 is made up of 15 amino acids. V was cut by 0 bases and J by 7 bases, with 12 bases left in between. Looked up from germline, CDR1 is SEHNR and CDR2 is FQNEAQ (reference sequence).